This paragraph reports one TCR beta chain. The CDR3 has 13 residues. The V gene's germline CDR1 is SQVTM and CDR2 ANQGSEA. The V and J ends lost 2 bases and 2 bases respectively, with 9 bases between them. This entry is derived from a study of cytomegalovirus exposure and HLA in healthy donors. PCR was performed using 60 Vbeta and 13 Jbeta primers. The assay was immunoSEQ multiplex PCR, and TCRdb's table has in-frame clones only and misses some. The sample lists 150,000 or so clones, around 78% occurring once. The sequence was obtained from a woman aged 40 to 50 in good health and CMV-seronegative. This chain uses TRBV29-1 with TRBJ1-1; tentatively, D is TRBD1 (6 bases). The sample taken for sequencing was PBMCs. CDR3 in DNA: TGCAGCGTTGAAACAGGGTTTAACACTGAAGCTTTCTTT. It encodes CSVETGFNTEAFF.